This T cell receptor (beta chain) was retrieved from a study of cytomegalovirus exposure and HLA in healthy donors. Primers: 60 Vbeta forward and 13 Jbeta reverse. Profiling relied on immunoSEQ multiplex PCR, and the TCRdb table lists in-frame clones only, not all of them. Its listing shows 45,000 to 65,000 clones. CDR3 length equals 16 residues. Germline CDR1 and CDR2: SGHVS and FQNEAQ. Trimming took off 1 base at V and 2 bases at J, with 15 bases between the two ends. There were likely unrecorded immune exposures, though donors were nominally healthy when sampled. Points from the study as a whole: A highly shared variant cluster was judged a likely technical artifact.

For this clone: Its antigen is not known.

Material: PBMCs. The origin of this receptor is a man between 18 and 29 years old in good health and CMV-seropositive. The chain recombines TRBV7-8 with TRBJ2-7, with D possibly TRBD2 on 6 matching bases. The CDR3 loop reads CASSLVGSGSTYEQYF. For the CDR3, the DNA is TGTGCCAGCAGCTTAGTTGGGAGCGGGTCGACCTACGAGCAGTACTTC.